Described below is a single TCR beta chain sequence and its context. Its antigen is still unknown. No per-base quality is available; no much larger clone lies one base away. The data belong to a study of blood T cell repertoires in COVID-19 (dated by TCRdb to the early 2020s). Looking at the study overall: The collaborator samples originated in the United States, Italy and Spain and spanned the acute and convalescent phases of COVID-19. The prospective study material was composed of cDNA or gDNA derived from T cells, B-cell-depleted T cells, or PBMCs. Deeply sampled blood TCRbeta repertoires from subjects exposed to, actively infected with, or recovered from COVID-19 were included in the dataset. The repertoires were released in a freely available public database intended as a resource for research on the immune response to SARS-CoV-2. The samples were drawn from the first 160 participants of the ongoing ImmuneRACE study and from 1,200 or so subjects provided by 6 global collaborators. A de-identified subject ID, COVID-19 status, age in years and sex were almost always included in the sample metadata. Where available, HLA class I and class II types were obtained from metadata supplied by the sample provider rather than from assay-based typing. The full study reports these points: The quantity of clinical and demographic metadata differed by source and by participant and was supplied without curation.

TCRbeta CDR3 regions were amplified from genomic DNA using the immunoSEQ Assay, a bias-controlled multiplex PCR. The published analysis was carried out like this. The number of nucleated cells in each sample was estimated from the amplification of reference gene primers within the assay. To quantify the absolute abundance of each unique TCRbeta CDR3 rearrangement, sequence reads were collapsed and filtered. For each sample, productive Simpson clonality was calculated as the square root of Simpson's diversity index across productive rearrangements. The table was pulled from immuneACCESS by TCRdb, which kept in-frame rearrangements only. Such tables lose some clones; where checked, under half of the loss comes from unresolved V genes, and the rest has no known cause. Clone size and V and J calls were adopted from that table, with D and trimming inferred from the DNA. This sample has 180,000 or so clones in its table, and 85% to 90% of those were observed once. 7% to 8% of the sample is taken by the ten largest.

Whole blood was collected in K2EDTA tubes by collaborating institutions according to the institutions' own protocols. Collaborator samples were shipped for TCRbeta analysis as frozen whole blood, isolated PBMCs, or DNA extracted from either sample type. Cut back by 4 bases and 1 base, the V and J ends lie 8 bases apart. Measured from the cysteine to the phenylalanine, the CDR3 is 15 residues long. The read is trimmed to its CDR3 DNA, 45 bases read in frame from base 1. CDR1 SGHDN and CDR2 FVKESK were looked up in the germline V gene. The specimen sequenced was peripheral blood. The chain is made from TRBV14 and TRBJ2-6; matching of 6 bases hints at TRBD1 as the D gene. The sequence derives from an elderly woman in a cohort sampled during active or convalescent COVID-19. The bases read TGTGCCAGCAGCCCTACAGGGTCTGGGGCCAACGTCCTGACTTTC. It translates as CASSPTGSGANVLTF. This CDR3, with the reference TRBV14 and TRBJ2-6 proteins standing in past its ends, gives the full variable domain EAGVTQFPSHSVIEKGQTVTLRCDPISGHDNLYWYRRVMGKEIKFLLHFVKESKQDESGMPNNRFLAERTGGTYSTLKVQPAELEDSGVYFCASSPTGSGANVLTFGAGSRLTVL.